Following are 5 T cell receptor beta chains from one sample sequenced in a study of blood T cell repertoires in COVID-19. TCRdb keeps only in-frame clones here, not all; method: immunoSEQ multiplex PCR. The sample includes roughly 260,000 clones, about 93% seen only once; the top ten take about 1.9%. Source material: PBMCs or T cells enriched from blood (not recorded which). These receptors all come from a woman under 30 who had recovered from COVID-19.

This clone was observed a single time. The J gene is TRBJ2-3, the V gene TRBV5-4; a possible D gene is TRBD2 (7 bases). The CDR3 is 15 residues long. In germline, CDR1 is SGHNT, CDR2 YYREEE (reference sequence). V was clipped by 0 bases and J by 5 bases, with 13 bases between them. The CDR3 DNA reads TGTGCCAGCAGCTTGGAAGGCGGGGGCTTAGATACGCAGTATTTT. Its translation is CASSLEGGGLDTQYF. The whole variable domain, remainder taken from reference TRBV5-4 and TRBJ2-3, is ETGVTQSPTHLIKTRGQQVTLRCSSQSGHNTVSWYQQALGQGPQFIFQYYREEENGRGNFPPRFSGLQFPNYSSELNVNALELDDSALYLCASSLEGGGLDTQYFGPGTRLTVL.

V is TRBV7-2 and J is TRBJ2-7; D not resolved. The V gene's germline CDR1 is SGHTA and CDR2 FQGNSA. V was clipped by 1 base and J by 1 base, with 8 bases between them. There are 14 residues in the CDR3. Written as DNA, the CDR3 is TGTGCCAGCAGCTTAGAAGCTTATTCCTACGAGCAGTACTTC. The encoded protein is CASSLEAYSYEQYF.

V usage is TRBV19 and J usage is TRBJ1-1; TRBD1 might be the D (6 bases). Germline V CDR1 and CDR2: LNHDA, SQIVND (reference sequence). The CDR3 has 13 amino acids. The V end lost 3 bases, the J end lost 6 bases, and 11 bases lay between the germline ends. The CDR3 spells CASSIGGASEAFF. In DNA form, the CDR3 reads TGTGCCAGTAGTATCGGGGGGGCCTCTGAAGCTTTCTTT.

This clone has a single count. The chain carries TRBV29-1 and TRBJ1-2, with D hard to call. Germline CDR1 and CDR2: SQVTM and ANQGSEA. The CDR3 length is 11 residues. Between the trimmed V and J ends, which lost 5 bases and 6 bases, there was a span of 10 bases. The DNA for the CDR3 is TGCAGCGTTTTACAGAGAAATGGCTACACCTTC. Translation: CSVLQRNGYTF.

The gene calls are TRBV7-9 and TRBJ2-1, with 7 bases lining up with TRBD1. With V trimmed by 5 bases and J by 4 bases, 8 bases remained unmatched. The germline V gene has CDR1 SEHNR and CDR2 FQNEAQ (reference sequence). The CDR3 totals 15 residues. The DNA for the CDR3 is TGTGCCAGCAGCCCGCCGGGACAGTTATACAATGAGCAGTTCTTC. This translates into CASSPPGQLYNEQFF.